The source of this T cell receptor (beta chain) is a study of cytomegalovirus exposure and HLA in healthy donors. For the study at large: Most donors, 80% to 90% of 350 to 450 genotyped, fell in the Caucasian-associated ancestry cluster.

Whole-study results and caveats: The study flagged some 170 TCR beta chains as cytomegalovirus-associated.

The CDR3 sequence is 12 residues long. V was pared by 1 base and J by 9 bases, with 10 bases between. CDR1 and CDR2 from the germline V gene are SGHDN and FVKESK. As to this clone: Its antigen remains unidentified.

PCR primers comprised 60 Vbeta and 13 Jbeta primers. The method was immunoSEQ multiplex PCR; TCRdb's version includes in-frame clones alone and lacks a portion of them. Here the sample spans some 120,000 clones, about three quarters being singletons. The TCR was taken from a woman in her 30s in good health and CMV-seronegative. Sample: PBMCs. The V call is TRBV14, the J call TRBJ2-7, with D perhaps TRBD1 (6 bases). CDR3 nucleotides: TGTGCCAGCAGCCAAGTGGGGGCCCTGCAGTACTTC. Translation: CASSQVGALQYF.